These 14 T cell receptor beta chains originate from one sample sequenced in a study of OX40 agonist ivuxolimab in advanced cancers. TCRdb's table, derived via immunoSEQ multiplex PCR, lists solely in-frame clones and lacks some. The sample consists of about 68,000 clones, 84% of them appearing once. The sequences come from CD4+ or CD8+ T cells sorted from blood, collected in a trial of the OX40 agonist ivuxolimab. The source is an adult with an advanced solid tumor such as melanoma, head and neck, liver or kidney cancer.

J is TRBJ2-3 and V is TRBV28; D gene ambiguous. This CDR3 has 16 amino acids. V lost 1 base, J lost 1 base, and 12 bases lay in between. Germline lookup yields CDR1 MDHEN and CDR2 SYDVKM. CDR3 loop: CASSLSRLEGTDTQYF. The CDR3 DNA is TGTGCCAGCAGTTTATCCAGGTTGGAAGGCACAGATACGCAGTATTTT.

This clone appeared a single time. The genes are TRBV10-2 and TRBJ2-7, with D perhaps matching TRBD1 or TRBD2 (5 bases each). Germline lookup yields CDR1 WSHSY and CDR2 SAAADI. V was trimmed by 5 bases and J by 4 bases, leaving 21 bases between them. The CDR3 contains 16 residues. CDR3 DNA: TGCGCCAGCAGTTACAAACCTGGACGGGGACGGTACGAGCAGTACTTC. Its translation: CASSYKPGRGRYEQYF.

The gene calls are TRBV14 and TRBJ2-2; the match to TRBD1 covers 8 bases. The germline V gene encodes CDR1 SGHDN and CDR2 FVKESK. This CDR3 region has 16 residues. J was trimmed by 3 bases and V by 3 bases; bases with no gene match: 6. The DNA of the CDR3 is TGTGCCAGCAGCCAGGCGGACAGGGCTTACACCGGGGAGCTGTTTTTT. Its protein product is CASSQADRAYTGELFF. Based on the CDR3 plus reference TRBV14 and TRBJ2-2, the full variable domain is EAGVTQFPSHSVIEKGQTVTLRCDPISGHDNLYWYRRVMGKEIKFLLHFVKESKQDESGMPNNRFLAERTGGTYSTLKVQPAELEDSGVYFCASSQADRAYTGELFFGEGSRLTVL.

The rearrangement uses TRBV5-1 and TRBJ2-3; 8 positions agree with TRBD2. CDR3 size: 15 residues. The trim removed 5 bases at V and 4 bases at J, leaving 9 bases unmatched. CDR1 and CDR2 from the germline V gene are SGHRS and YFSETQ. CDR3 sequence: CASSPASGSADTQYF. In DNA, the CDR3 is TGCGCCAGCAGTCCGGCTAGCGGGTCTGCAGATACGCAGTATTTT. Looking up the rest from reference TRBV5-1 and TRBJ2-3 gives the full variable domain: KAGVTQTPRYLIKTRGQQVTLSCSPISGHRSVSWYQQTPGQGLQFLFEYFSETQRNKGNFPGRFSGRQFSNSRSEMNVSTLELGDSALYLCASSPASGSADTQYFGPGTRLTVL.

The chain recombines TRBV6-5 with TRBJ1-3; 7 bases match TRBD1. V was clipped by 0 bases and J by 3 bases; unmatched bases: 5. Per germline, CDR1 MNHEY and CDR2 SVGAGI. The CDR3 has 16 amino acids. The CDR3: CASSYSSRGLGNTIYF. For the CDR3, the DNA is TGTGCCAGCAGTTACTCGAGTAGGGGGCTTGGAAACACCATATATTTT.

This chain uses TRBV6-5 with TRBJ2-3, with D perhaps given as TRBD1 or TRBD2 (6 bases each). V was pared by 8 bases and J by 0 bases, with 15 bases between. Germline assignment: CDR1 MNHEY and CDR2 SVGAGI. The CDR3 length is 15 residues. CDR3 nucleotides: TGTGCCAGCGGGGGGCTGGCGGGGAGCACAGATACGCAGTATTTT. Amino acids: CASGGLAGSTDTQYF.

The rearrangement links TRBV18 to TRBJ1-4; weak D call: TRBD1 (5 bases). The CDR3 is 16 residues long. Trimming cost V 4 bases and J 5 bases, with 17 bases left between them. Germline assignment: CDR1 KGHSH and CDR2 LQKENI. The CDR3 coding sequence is TGTGCCAGCTCACGACTTTCCGGGACGGGGAATGAAAAACTGTTTTTT. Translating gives CASSRLSGTGNEKLFF.

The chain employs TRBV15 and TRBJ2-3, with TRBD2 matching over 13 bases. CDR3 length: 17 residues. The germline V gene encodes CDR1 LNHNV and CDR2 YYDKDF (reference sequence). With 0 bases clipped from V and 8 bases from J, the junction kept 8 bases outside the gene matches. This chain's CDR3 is CATSREGLAGDRATQYF. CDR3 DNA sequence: TGTGCCACCAGCAGAGAAGGACTAGCGGGAGACCGAGCTACGCAGTATTTT.

Written as DNA, the CDR3 is TGCGCCAGCTCCGGAGCCGGGGAGCTGTTTTTT. Amino acid sequence: CASSGAGELFF. This chain links TRBV10-1 with TRBJ2-2; no clear D. CDR1 WNHNN and CDR2 SYGVQD come from the germline V gene (reference sequence). The V end was cut by 8 bases, the J end by 6 bases, with 7 bases between. The CDR3 is made up of 11 amino acids.

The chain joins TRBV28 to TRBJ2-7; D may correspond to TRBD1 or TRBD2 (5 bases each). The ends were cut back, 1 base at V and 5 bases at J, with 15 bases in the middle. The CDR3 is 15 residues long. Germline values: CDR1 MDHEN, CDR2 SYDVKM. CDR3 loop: CASSLSGIPRDEQYF. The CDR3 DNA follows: TGTGCCAGCAGTTTATCAGGGATACCGAGGGACGAGCAGTACTTC.

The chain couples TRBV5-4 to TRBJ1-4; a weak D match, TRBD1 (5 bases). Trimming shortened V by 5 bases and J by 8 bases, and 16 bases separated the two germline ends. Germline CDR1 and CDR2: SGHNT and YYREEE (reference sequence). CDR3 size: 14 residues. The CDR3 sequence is CASRLWGGNEKLFF. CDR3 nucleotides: TGTGCCAGCAGATTATGGGGGGGGAACGAAAAACTGTTTTTT. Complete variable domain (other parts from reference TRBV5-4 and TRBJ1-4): ETGVTQSPTHLIKTRGQQVTLRCSSQSGHNTVSWYQQALGQGPQFIFQYYREEENGRGNFPPRFSGLQFPNYSSELNVNALELDDSALYLCASRLWGGNEKLFFGSGTQLSVL.

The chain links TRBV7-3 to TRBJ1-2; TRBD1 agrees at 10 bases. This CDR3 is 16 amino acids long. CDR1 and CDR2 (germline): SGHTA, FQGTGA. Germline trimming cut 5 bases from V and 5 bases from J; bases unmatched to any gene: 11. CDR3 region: CASSLTGTGAGYGYTF. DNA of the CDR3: TGTGCCAGCAGCCTCACCGGGACAGGGGCTGGGTATGGCTACACCTTC.

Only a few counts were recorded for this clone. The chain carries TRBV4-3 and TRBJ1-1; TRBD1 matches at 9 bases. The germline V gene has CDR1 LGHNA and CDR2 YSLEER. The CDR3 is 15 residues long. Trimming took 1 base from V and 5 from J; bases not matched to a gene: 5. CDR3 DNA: TGCGCCAGCAGCCAAGGTGTGACAGGGGGAACTGAAGCTTTCTTT. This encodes CASSQGVTGGTEAFF.

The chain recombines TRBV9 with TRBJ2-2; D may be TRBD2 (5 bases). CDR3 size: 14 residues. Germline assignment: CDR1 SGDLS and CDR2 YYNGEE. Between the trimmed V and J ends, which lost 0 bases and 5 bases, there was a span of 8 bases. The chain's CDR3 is CASSVDSGTGELFF. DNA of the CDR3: TGTGCCAGCAGCGTAGACTCGGGGACCGGGGAGCTGTTTTTT.